This T cell receptor beta chain is drawn from a study of T cell responses to AZD1222 COVID-19 vaccine. V was pared by 2 bases and J by 5 bases, with 9 bases between. The CDR3 spans 13 residues. Germline V gives CDR1 KGHSH, CDR2 LQKENI. Study conclusions and caveats: Nearly half of spike-specific TCRs reportedly target variant regions that are unmutated in the B.1.351 and B.1.1.7 variants.

Comment on this clone: The antigen is not known.

Assay: immunoSEQ multiplex PCR; the TCRdb copy retains only in-frame clones and omits some. This table has around 150,000 clones, about 93% appearing once. This TCR derives from an adult in good health. The chain is built from TRBV18 and TRBJ2-5; TRBD2 is a possible D gene (5 bases). Specimen: peripheral blood, collected on day 0 of AZD1222 vaccination. DNA of the CDR3: TGTGCCAGCTCACCAACGGGATCGGAGACCCAGTACTTC. This sequence encodes CASSPTGSETQYF.